This TCR beta chain was sequenced for a study of blood T cell repertoires in COVID-19. Libraries were prepared by immunoSEQ multiplex PCR; TCRdb keeps only in-frame clonotypes and omits some of them. The table lists roughly 150,000 clones, more than 65% of them singletons, with about 7.2% in the top ten. The CDR3 runs 14 residues. V trimming: 2 bases; J trimming: 6 bases; junction bases outside the gene matches: 7. Germline V gene data show CDR1 as GTSNPN and CDR2 as SVGIG (reference sequence). This clone has more than one count but fewer than ten. Material for sequencing was peripheral blood. The chain uses TRBV30 and TRBJ2-3; the match to TRBD2 covers 8 bases. The clonotype comes from a woman between 45 and 60 years old in a cohort sampled during active or convalescent COVID-19. DNA of the CDR3: TGTGCCTGGAGTTTCATCGGGGGGGCGGATACGCAGTATTTT. As protein: CAWSFIGGADTQYF.